Detailed here is one TCR beta chain. Clones were sequenced by immunoSEQ multiplex PCR, and TCRdb holds only the in-frame ones, with some missing. The profile shows about 240,000 clones, 75% to 85% of them singletons. This record comes from a study of blood T cell repertoires in COVID-19. The CDR3 totals 15 residues. V trimming: 4 bases; J trimming: 4 bases; junction bases outside the gene matches: 6. The germline V gene encodes CDR1 KGHSH and CDR2 LQKENI. Sequenced sample: peripheral blood. The gene calls are TRBV18 and TRBJ1-4, with 7 bases aligning to TRBD1. The clonotype originates from a woman aged 55-75 years with active or convalescent COVID-19. The CDR3 nucleotides are TGTGCCAGCTCACAGGGACAGACTTATAATGAAAAACTGTTTTTT. Translating gives CASSQGQTYNEKLFF.